The source of this T cell receptor (beta chain) is a study of early T cells in non-severe SARS-CoV-2 infection. For the study at large: The study sequenced bulk RNA from unsorted whole blood, with chains unpaired. Points from the study as a whole: In VDJdb matching, anti-spike CD8 responses were favored while private and CD4 specificities went missing.

V lost 2 bases and J lost 10, with 9 bases in between. This CDR3 is 12 amino acids long. Germline V gives CDR1 SGHAT, CDR2 FQNNGV. A remark on this clonotype: Its antigen is still unknown.

Individual cDNA molecules were tagged with unique molecular identifiers, the study reported. TCRdb ran MiXCR on the 5' RACE reads and lists one entry per CDR3 protein. The profile covers approximately 84,000 distinct CDR3 sequences, with more than 12% appearing a single time and roughly 6% taken by the ten largest. Sequenced input: whole blood. The chain is built from TRBV11-2 and TRBJ2-1; D ambiguous. This sequence was found in an adult who was a healthcare worker with PCR-confirmed SARS-CoV-2 infection or an uninfected control (not recorded which). The CDR3 is CASSLRVEEQFF. The CDR3 nucleotides read TGTGCCAGCAGCTTACGGGTAGAGGAGCAGTTCTTC.